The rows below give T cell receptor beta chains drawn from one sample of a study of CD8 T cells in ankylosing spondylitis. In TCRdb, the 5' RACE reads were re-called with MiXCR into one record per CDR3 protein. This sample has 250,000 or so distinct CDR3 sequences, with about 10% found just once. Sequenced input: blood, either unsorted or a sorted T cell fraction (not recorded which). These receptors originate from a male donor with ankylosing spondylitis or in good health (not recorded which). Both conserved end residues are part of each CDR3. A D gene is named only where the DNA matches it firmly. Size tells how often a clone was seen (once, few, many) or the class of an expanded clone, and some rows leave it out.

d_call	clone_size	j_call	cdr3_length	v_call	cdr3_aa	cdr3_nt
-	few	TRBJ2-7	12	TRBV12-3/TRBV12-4	CASSFTIYEQYF	TGTGCCAGCAGTTTCACCATTTACGAGCAGTACTTC
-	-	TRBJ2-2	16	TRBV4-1	CASSQEGVRQTGELFF	TGCGCCAGCAGCCAAGAAGGCGTTCGGCAAACCGGGGAGCTGTTTTTT
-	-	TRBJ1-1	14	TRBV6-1	CASTGVLPGTEAFF	TGTGCCAGCACAGGAGTCCTCCCCGGGACTGAAGCTTTCTTT
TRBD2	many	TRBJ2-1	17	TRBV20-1	CSANLGTSGRAWNEQFF	TGCAGTGCCAACTTAGGGACTAGCGGGAGGGCCTGGAATGAGCAGTTCTTC
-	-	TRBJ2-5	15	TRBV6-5	CASSYSRVGTETQYF	TGTGCCAGCAGTTACTCAAGGGTCGGAACGGAGACCCAGTACTTC
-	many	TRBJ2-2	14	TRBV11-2	CASSPRVGTGELFF	TGTGCCAGCAGCCCCCGAGTGGGCACCGGGGAGCTGTTTTTT
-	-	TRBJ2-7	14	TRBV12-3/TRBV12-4	CASSLAQIEYEQYF	TGTGCCAGCAGTTTAGCGCAAATCGAGTACGAGCAGTACTTC
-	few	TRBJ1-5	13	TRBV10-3	CAISESSSQPQHF	TGTGCCATCAGTGAGTCTTCGAGTCAGCCCCAGCATTTT
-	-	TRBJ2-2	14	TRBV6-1	CASSGVLNTGELFF	TGTGCCAGCAGTGGTGTACTCAACACCGGGGAGCTGTTTTTT
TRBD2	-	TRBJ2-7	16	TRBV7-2	CASSFNPLAGAYEQYF	TGTGCCAGCAGCTTCAATCCCCTAGCGGGGGCCTACGAGCAGTACTTC
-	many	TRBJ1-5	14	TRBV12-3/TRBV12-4	CASSLVAGTQPQHF	TGTGCCAGCAGTTTAGTCGCAGGGACTCAGCCCCAGCATTTT
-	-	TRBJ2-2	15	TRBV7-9	CAISFGLRSSGELFF	TGTGCCATCAGCTTCGGGCTCCGCTCCTCCGGGGAGCTGTTTTTT
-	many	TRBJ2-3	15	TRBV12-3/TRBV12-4	CASSYPGLSTDTQYF	TGTGCCAGCAGTTATCCGGGACTCTCCACAGATACGCAGTATTTT
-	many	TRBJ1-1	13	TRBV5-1	CASSLGSNTEAFF	TGCGCCAGCAGCTTGGGATCGAACACTGAAGCTTTCTTT
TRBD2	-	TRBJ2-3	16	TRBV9	CASSARLAASTDTQYF	TGTGCCAGCAGCGCTCGACTAGCAGCGAGCACAGATACGCAGTATTTT
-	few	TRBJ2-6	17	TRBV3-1	CASSQTASVSGANVLTF	TGTGCCAGCAGCCAAACTGCGTCAGTATCTGGGGCCAACGTCCTGACTTTC
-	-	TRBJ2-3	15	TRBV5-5	CASSPWGGSTDTQYF	TGTGCCAGCAGCCCCTGGGGCGGAAGCACAGATACGCAGTATTTT
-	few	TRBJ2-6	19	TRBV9	CASSARLGTSHSGANVLTF	TGTGCCAGCAGCGCTCGCCTCGGGACTTCCCACTCTGGGGCCAACGTCCTGACTTTC
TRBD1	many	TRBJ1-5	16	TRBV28	CASSDRRGTGVQPQHF	TGTGCCAGCAGTGACCGCCGCGGGACAGGAGTTCAGCCCCAGCATTTT
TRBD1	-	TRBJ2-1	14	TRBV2	CASSMNTGGNEQFF	TGTGCCAGCAGTATGAATACAGGGGGCAATGAGCAGTTCTTC
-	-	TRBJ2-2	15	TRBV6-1	CASSERSRSTGELFF	TGTGCCAGCAGTGAAAGGTCTCGCTCCACCGGGGAGCTGTTTTTT
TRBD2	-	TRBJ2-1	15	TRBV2	CASSEASGRQGEQFF	TGTGCCAGCAGTGAAGCTAGCGGGAGACAAGGTGAGCAGTTCTTC
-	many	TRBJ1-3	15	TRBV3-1	CASSPIRGSGNTIYF	TGTGCCAGCAGCCCCATTCGGGGCTCTGGAAACACCATATATTTT
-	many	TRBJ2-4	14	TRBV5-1	CASSIGHPSDIQYF	TGCGCCAGCAGCATCGGACACCCCTCGGACATTCAGTACTTC
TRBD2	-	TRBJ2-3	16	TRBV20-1	CSASSLAGGNTDTQYF	TGCAGTGCTAGCTCGCTAGCGGGGGGAAACACAGATACGCAGTATTTT
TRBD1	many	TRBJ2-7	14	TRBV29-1	CSVETGQGAREQYF	TGCAGCGTCGAAACAGGACAGGGGGCAAGAGAGCAGTACTTC
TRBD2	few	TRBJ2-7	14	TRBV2	CASALAGVGYEQYF	TGTGCCAGCGCGCTAGCGGGAGTAGGATACGAGCAGTACTTC
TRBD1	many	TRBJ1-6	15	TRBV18	CASSKSRDRRSPLHF	TGTGCCAGCTCAAAATCGCGGGACAGGCGCTCACCCCTCCACTTT
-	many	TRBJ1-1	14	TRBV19	CASGSLRQPTEAFF	TGTGCCAGTGGGAGTCTCAGACAGCCCACTGAAGCTTTCTTT
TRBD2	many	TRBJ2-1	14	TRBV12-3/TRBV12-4	CASSGTSGGGEQFF	TGTGCCAGCAGCGGGACTAGCGGGGGAGGGGAGCAGTTCTTC
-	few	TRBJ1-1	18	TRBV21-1	CASSKPDLRDRVNTEAFF	TGTGCCAGCAGCAAACCGGATCTCCGTGACAGGGTGAACACTGAAGCTTTCTTT
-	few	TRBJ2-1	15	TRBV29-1	CSVPPAGTGSDEQFF	TGCAGCGTTCCACCTGCAGGGACTGGCAGCGATGAGCAGTTCTTC
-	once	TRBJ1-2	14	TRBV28	CTSSSPGSNYGYTF	TGTACCAGCAGCTCTCCTGGATCCAACTATGGCTACACCTTC
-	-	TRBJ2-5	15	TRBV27	CASSLRSGWSETQYF	TGTGCCAGCAGTTTAAGATCGGGTTGGTCGGAGACCCAGTACTTC
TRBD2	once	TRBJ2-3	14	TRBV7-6	CASSISGGTDTQYF	TGTGCCAGCAGCATTAGCGGGGGCACAGATACGCAGTATTTT
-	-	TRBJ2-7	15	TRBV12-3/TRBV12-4	CASSLESRGIYEQYF	TGTGCCAGCAGTTTAGAGTCTCGGGGGATCTACGAGCAGTACTTC
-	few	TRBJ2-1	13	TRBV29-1	CSVAGLHYNEQFF	TGCAGCGTCGCCGGACTTCATTACAATGAGCAGTTCTTC
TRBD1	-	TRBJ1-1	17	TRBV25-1	CASSESGTGITNTEAFF	TGTGCCAGCAGTGAATCGGGGACAGGGATCACAAACACTGAAGCTTTCTTT
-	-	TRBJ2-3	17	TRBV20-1	CSAPDGYGQTSTDTQYF	TGCAGTGCTCCAGATGGGTACGGGCAGACTAGCACAGATACGCAGTATTTT
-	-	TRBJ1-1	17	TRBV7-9	CASSRKGLPIMNTEAFF	TGTGCCAGCAGCCGAAAGGGACTGCCTATCATGAACACTGAAGCTTTCTTT
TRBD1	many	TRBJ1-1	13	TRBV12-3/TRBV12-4	CATLPGTGPEAFF	TGTGCCACCCTCCCCGGGACAGGACCTGAAGCTTTCTTT
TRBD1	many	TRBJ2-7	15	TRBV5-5	CASSVAYRGDYEQYF	TGTGCCAGCAGCGTAGCCTACAGGGGGGACTACGAGCAGTACTTC
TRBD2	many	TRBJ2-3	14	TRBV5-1	CATKAGGRSATQYF	TGCGCCACCAAAGCGGGAGGGCGGTCGGCTACGCAGTATTTT
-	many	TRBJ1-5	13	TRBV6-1	CACKTGGNQPQHF	TGTGCCTGCAAAACCGGGGGCAATCAGCCCCAGCATTTT
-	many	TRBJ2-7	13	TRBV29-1	CSVCQRTSYEQYF	TGCAGCGTGTGCCAGAGGACCTCCTACGAGCAGTACTTC
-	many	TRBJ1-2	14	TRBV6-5	CASSYLRANYGYTF	TGTGCCAGCAGTTACTTAAGGGCCAACTATGGCTACACCTTC
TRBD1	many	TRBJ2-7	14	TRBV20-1	CSARVPDREYEQYF	TGCAGTGCTAGAGTCCCGGACAGGGAATACGAGCAGTACTTC
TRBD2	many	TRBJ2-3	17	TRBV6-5	CASSYSPRGGTRHTQYF	TGTGCCAGCAGTTACTCCCCTCGCGGGGGTACCCGGCATACGCAGTATTTT
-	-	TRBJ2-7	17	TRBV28	CASSSPGWETRFNEQYF	TGTGCCAGCAGTTCCCCGGGGTGGGAGACTCGATTCAACGAGCAGTACTTC
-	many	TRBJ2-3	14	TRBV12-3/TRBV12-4	CASSFRLGTDTQYF	TGTGCCAGCAGTTTCAGGCTGGGCACAGATACGCAGTATTTT
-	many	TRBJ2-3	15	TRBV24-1	CATSEGTEIPDTQYF	TGTGCCACCAGTGAAGGGACGGAGATACCAGATACGCAGTATTTT
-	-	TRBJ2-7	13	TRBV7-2	CASSLSLGDEQYF	TGTGCCAGCAGCTTATCGCTTGGTGACGAGCAGTACTTC
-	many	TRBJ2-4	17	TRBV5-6	CASSLAGGDSAKNIQYF	TGTGCCAGCAGCTTGGCCGGGGGGGACAGTGCCAAAAACATTCAGTACTTC
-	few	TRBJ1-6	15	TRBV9	CASSARAYRDHPLHF	TGTGCCAGCAGCGCCCGGGCCTACAGGGACCACCCCCTCCACTTT
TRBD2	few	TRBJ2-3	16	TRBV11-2	CASSAGLAGELGTQYF	TGTGCCAGCAGCGCGGGACTAGCGGGAGAATTGGGGACGCAGTATTTT
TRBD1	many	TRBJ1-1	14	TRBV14	CASSPTGGWTEAFF	TGTGCCAGCAGCCCGACAGGGGGATGGACTGAAGCTTTCTTT
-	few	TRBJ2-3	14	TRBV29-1	CSVGGLTDTDTQYF	TGCAGCGTTGGTGGACTGACAGACACAGATACGCAGTATTTT
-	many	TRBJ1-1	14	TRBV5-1	CASNREGAGSEAFF	TGCGCCAGCAACCGAGAGGGCGCCGGGTCTGAAGCTTTCTTT
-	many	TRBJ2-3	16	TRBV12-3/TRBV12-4	CASTFGSSAYTDTQYF	TGTGCCAGCACCTTCGGGTCTTCTGCCTACACAGATACGCAGTATTTT